The 5 T cell receptor beta chains reported below all come from one sample, sequenced in a study of blood T cell repertoires in COVID-19. The data were produced by immunoSEQ multiplex PCR, yet TCRdb's version contains in-frame clones alone and is incomplete. This table has roughly 160,000 clones, approximately 79% appearing once. Source material: PBMCs or T cells enriched from blood (not recorded which). The receptors originated from a woman in her seventies in a cohort exposed to, infected with or recovered from COVID-19 (not recorded which).

This chain joins TRBV18 and TRBJ2-1; 9 nucleotides align to TRBD1. V was clipped by 0 bases and J by 9 bases; unmatched bases: 6. Per the germline V gene, CDR1 is KGHSH and CDR2 is LQKENI. The CDR3 is made up of 15 amino acids. CDR3 in DNA: TGTGCCAGCTCACCACCGGGACAGGGCTTCGGTGAGCAGTTCTTC. As protein: CASSPPGQGFGEQFF.

The V and J genes are TRBV10-3 and TRBJ1-2, with 7 bases fitting TRBD1. The CDR3 sequence is 13 residues long. V lost 8 bases, J lost 4 bases, and 7 bases stayed unmatched. Germline V lookup: CDR1 ENHRY, CDR2 SYGVKD. The CDR3 here is CAIAPTGIYGYTF. CDR3 nucleotides: TGTGCCATCGCCCCGACAGGGATCTATGGCTACACCTTC.

This chain uses TRBV19 with TRBJ2-7, with 7 bases matching TRBD2. V shed 7 bases, J shed 11 bases, and the junction held 14 bases outside the gene matches. The germline CDR1 and CDR2 sequences are LNHDA and SQIVND (reference sequence). The CDR3 spans 13 residues. For the CDR3, the DNA is TGTGCCAGTAAATATGGGAGGGAGGGCCCTGAGTACTTC. It codes for CASKYGREGPEYF.

The chain has TRBV5-1 and TRBJ1-2; D gene ambiguous. Germline CDR1 and CDR2: SGHRS and YFSETQ. The V end was cut by 5 bases, the J end by 2 bases, with 16 bases between. The CDR3 is 15 residues long. CDR3 in amino acids: CASRPFSAENYGYTF. The CDR3 DNA sequence: TGCGCCAGCAGACCTTTTTCGGCGGAGAACTATGGCTACACCTTC.

The chain is built from TRBV6-2 or TRBV6-3 and TRBJ1-1; possible D gene TRBD1, 5 bases. Germline loops: CDR1 MNHEY, CDR2 SVGEGT. The ends were cut back, 2 bases at V and 1 base at J, with 14 bases in the middle. The CDR3 is made up of 16 amino acids. CDR3 nucleotide sequence: TGTGCCAGCAGTTACGTTTTGGGGCAGGGGAACACTGAAGCTTTCTTT. This codes for CASSYVLGQGNTEAFF.